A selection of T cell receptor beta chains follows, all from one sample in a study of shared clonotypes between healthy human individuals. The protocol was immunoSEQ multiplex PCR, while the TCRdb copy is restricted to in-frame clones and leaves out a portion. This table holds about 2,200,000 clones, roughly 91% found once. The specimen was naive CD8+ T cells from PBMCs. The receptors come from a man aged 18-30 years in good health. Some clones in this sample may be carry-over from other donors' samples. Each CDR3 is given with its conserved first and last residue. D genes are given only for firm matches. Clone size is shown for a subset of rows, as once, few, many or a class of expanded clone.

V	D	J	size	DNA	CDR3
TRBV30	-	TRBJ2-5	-	TGTGCCTGGAGTGAGGAAGCTGGGTCCCAGTACTTC	CAWSEEAGSQYF
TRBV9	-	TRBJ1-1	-	TGTGCCAGCAGCCCGGGCAGTACCCCGGGGACTGAAGCTTTCTTT	CASSPGSTPGTEAFF
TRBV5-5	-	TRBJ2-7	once	TGTGCCAGCAGCGGGACGGCCACCTACGAGCAGTACTTC	CASSGTATYEQYF
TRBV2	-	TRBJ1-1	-	TGTGCCAGCAGTGAAGGTTCCCTGGAAGCTTTCTTT	CASSEGSLEAFF
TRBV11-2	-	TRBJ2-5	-	TGTGCCAGCAGCTCTTATGGGGGTGAAGAGACCCAGTACTTC	CASSSYGGEETQYF
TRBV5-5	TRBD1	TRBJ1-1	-	TGTGCCAGCAGCCCCGGACAGGCTGAAGCTTTCTTT	CASSPGQAEAFF
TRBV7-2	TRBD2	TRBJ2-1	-	TGTGCCAGCAGCTTACTAGCGGGAGGCTACAATGAGCAGTTCTTC	CASSLLAGGYNEQFF
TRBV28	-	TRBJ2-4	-	TGTGCCAGCAGTTCGGTAGGGATTCAGTACTTC	CASSSVGIQYF
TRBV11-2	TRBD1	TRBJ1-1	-	TGTGCCAGCAGCACTAGACAGGGAAGAAACACTGAAGCTTTCTTT	CASSTRQGRNTEAFF
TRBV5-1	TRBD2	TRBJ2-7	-	TGCGCCAGCAGCTACGCTAGCGGGAATTACGAGCAGTACTTC	CASSYASGNYEQYF
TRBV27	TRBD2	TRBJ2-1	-	TGTGCCAGCAATATTGGACTAGCGGGGTCCAGTGAGCAGTTCTTC	CASNIGLAGSSEQFF
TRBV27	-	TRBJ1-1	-	TGTGCCAGCAGTTTAGCGGGTCGGGGGACTGAAGCTTTCTTT	CASSLAGRGTEAFF
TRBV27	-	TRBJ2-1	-	TGTGCCAGCAGTTTAGCGGACATTTTCCCCTACAATGAGCAGTTCTTC	CASSLADIFPYNEQFF
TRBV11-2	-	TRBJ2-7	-	TGTGCCAGCAGCACCCCGGGACCCCGCTCCTACGAGCAGTACTTC	CASSTPGPRSYEQYF
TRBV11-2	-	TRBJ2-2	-	TGTGCCAGCAGCCCGGTTCTAGCCGCAAATCCCGGGGAGCTGTTTTTT	CASSPVLAANPGELFF
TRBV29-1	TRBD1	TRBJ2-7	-	TGCAGCGTTGAAGAAGGGGACAGCTCCTACGAGCAGTACTTC	CSVEEGDSSYEQYF
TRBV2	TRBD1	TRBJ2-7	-	TGTGCCACCAGGGACAGGAGTACCTACGAGCAGTACTTC	CATRDRSTYEQYF
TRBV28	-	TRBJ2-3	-	TGTGCCAGCAGTTCCTTATCCCGGGTGGGCACAGATACGCAGTATTTT	CASSSLSRVGTDTQYF
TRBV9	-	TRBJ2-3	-	TGTGCCAGCAGCACCCGACCCACAGATACGCAGTATTTT	CASSTRPTDTQYF
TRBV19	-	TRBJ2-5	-	TGTGCCAGTAGTCCCGGGACGGTAAAGACCCAGTACTTC	CASSPGTVKTQYF
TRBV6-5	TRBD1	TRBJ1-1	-	TGTGCCAGCAGTTACTCCTCACAGGGGATGAACACTGAAGCTTTCTTT	CASSYSSQGMNTEAFF
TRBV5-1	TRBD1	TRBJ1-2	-	TGCGCCAGCAGCTTGGCACAGGGGGCAGACTATGGCTACACCTTC	CASSLAQGADYGYTF
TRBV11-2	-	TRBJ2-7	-	TGTGCCAGCAGCCGCGGATCGGGGGAGCAGTACTTC	CASSRGSGEQYF
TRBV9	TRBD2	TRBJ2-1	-	TGTGCCAGCAGCCGAGGGACTAGCGGGAACGATGAGCAGTTCTTC	CASSRGTSGNDEQFF
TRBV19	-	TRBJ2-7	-	TGTGCCAGTAGTTCCAGCGGCATTAGCACCTACGAGCAGTACTTC	CASSSSGISTYEQYF
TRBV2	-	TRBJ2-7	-	TGTGCCAGCAGAGCGACTAACTCCTACGAGCAGTACTTC	CASRATNSYEQYF
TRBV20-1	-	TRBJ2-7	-	TGCAGTGCTGGACGCCCCTACGAGCAGTACTTC	CSAGRPYEQYF
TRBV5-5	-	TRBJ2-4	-	TGTGCCAGCAGCTTGGAGGCAGGGTTGAACATTCAGTACTTC	CASSLEAGLNIQYF
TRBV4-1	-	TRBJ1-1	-	TGCGCCAGCAGCCAGGATCCGATGAACACTGAAGCTTTCTTT	CASSQDPMNTEAFF